The 28 T cell receptor beta chains presented below share a single source sample, sequenced in a study of cytomegalovirus exposure and HLA in healthy donors. It was with 60 Vbeta and 13 Jbeta primers that the PCR ran. Clones were read by immunoSEQ multiplex PCR, and TCRdb kept only the in-frame ones, dropping some. The profile shows roughly 110,000 clones, about 70% of them singletons. Sequencing was carried out using PBMCs. All receptors derive from a woman in her 30s in good health and CMV-seronegative.

The rearrangement uses TRBV7-6 and TRBJ2-2; TRBD1 is a possible D gene (5 bases). Per germline, CDR1 SGHVS and CDR2 FNYEAQ. Trimming removed 5 bases from V and 6 bases from J, with 19 bases in between. There are 16 residues in the CDR3. CDR3 protein: CASSPAAQGHAGELFF. The DNA for the CDR3 is TGTGCCAGCAGCCCGGCCGCGCAGGGCCACGCCGGGGAGCTGTTTTTT.

This chain connects TRBV6-5 to TRBJ1-5, with 7 bases matching TRBD1. This CDR3 is 15 amino acids long. Germline V lookup: CDR1 MNHEY, CDR2 SVGAGI. Trimming cost V 2 bases and J 3 bases; bases outside gene matches: 4. In DNA, the CDR3 is TGTGCCAGCAGTTACGGGGACAGTTTCAATCAGCCCCAGCATTTT. Translating gives CASSYGDSFNQPQHF.

The chain combines TRBV6-5 with TRBJ1-2; 7 bases match TRBD1. V shed 5 bases and J 4 bases; nucleotides not matched to a gene: 10. This CDR3 is built from 15 residues. Germline V gives CDR1 MNHEY, CDR2 SVGAGI. For the CDR3, the DNA is TGTGCCAGCAGTAAATTACAGGGGCAAGGCTATGGCTACACCTTC. Translation: CASSKLQGQGYGYTF.

The chain employs TRBV5-1 and TRBJ1-1; D call uncertain. The CDR3 runs 14 residues. V gave up 1 base and J gave up 11 bases, with 18 bases separating them. The germline gives CDR1 SGHRS, CDR2 YFSETQ. CDR3 DNA sequence: TGCGCCAGCAGCTTGTACTCGGCTTCGGGAGACGCTTTCTTT. This encodes CASSLYSASGDAFF.

This clone was found a few times. The V gene is TRBV9, the J gene TRBJ2-2, with TRBD1 as a possible D gene (6 bases). Germline CDR1 SGDLS, CDR2 YYNGEE. The CDR3 is made up of 13 amino acids. Trimming shortened V by 3 bases and J by 4 bases, and 7 bases separated the two germline ends. DNA of the CDR3: TGTGCCAGCAGCGACAGGGCCACCGGGGAGCTGTTTTTT. It codes for CASSDRATGELFF.

This clone was detected a few times. J is TRBJ1-1 and V is TRBV29-1; the D is unclear. The length of the CDR3 is 11 residues. Germline V gene sequence: CDR1 SQVTM, CDR2 ANQGSEA. Deletions cut 5 bases from V and 7 bases from J, with 11 bases between. The CDR3 DNA is TGCAGCGTTACCCGGGAGTATGAAGCTTTCTTT. This codes for CSVTREYEAFF.

This chain uses TRBV4-3 with TRBJ1-2; D unresolved. Germline V gene lookup returns CDR1 LGHNA and CDR2 YSLEER. Trimming pared 1 base from V and 7 bases from J, leaving 19 bases between. The CDR3 is 16 amino acids. CDR3 sequence reads: CASSQVVQSINSGYTF. The CDR3 bases are TGCGCCAGCAGCCAAGTGGTACAGTCGATAAATTCTGGCTACACCTTC.

This chain links TRBV19 with TRBJ1-1; the D gene is possibly TRBD1 (6 bases). V lost 7 bases and J lost 7, with 10 bases in between. The CDR3 has 11 amino acids. Germline V lookup: CDR1 LNHDA, CDR2 SQIVND (reference sequence). DNA for the CDR3: TGTGCCAGTACAACAGGGTGTGAAGCTTTCTTT. It codes for CASTTGCEAFF.

The chain joins TRBV11-3 to TRBJ1-2; possibly TRBD1 for D (5 bases). This CDR3 comprises 13 residues. The V gene lost 5 bases and the J gene lost 2 bases, with 9 bases spanning the gap. Germline CDR1 and CDR2: SGHNT and YENEEA. The DNA for the CDR3 is TGTGCCAGCAGCCCGACAGAAAACTATGGCTACACCTTC. Translation gives CASSPTENYGYTF.

This clone showed up just once. The chain joins TRBV15 to TRBJ1-4, with D possibly matching TRBD1 (6 bases). Germline values: CDR1 LNHNV, CDR2 YYDKDF (reference sequence). Trimming cost V 3 bases and J 7 bases, with 15 bases left between them. The length of the CDR3 is 15 residues. The CDR3 protein is CATSRVRGGSEKLFF. The CDR3 DNA reads as TGTGCCACCAGCAGGGTGCGCGGGGGCTCTGAAAAACTGTTTTTT.

In its sample, this clone was seen once. This chain uses TRBV30 with TRBJ1-3; D is uncertain. Trimming left V 6 bases short and J 0 bases short, with 9 bases between. CDR3 length: 13 residues. Germline CDR1 is GTSNPN and CDR2 is SVGIG (reference sequence). The CDR3 here is CACRISSGNTIYF. DNA of the CDR3: TGTGCCTGTCGCATTAGCTCTGGAAACACCATATATTTT.

The chain couples TRBV6-5 to TRBJ2-7; 7 bases fit TRBD1. The germline V gene has CDR1 MNHEY and CDR2 SVGAGI. The CDR3 has 15 residues. V lost 6 bases to trimming and J lost 7 bases; unmatched junction nucleotides: 15. The CDR3 loop is CASSSPETGPGEQYF. The DNA of the CDR3 is TGTGCCAGCAGCTCACCCGAGACAGGGCCCGGGGAGCAGTACTTC.

The chain employs TRBV4-3 and TRBJ2-5; TRBD2 agrees at 9 bases. Germline-derived CDR1 and CDR2 are LGHNA and YSLEER. The CDR3 runs 14 residues. With 4 bases clipped from V and 7 bases from J, the junction kept 7 bases outside the gene matches. CDR3 nucleotides: TGCGCCAGCAGCCCGGGACTAGCCCCAGCGACCCAGTACTTC. Translating it yields CASSPGLAPATQYF.

The V and J genes are TRBV6-4 and TRBJ2-1; 8 bases are a match to TRBD1. Germline values: CDR1 MRHNA, CDR2 SNTAGT. CDR3 length: 16 amino acids. The V gene end was trimmed by 6 bases and the J gene end by 15 bases; junction bases not matched to a gene: 22. The CDR3 DNA is TGTGCCAGCAGCAACCAGCCGGGACAGGACCCTGGTGTACTGTTCTTC. This sequence encodes CASSNQPGQDPGVLFF.

The chain joins TRBV7-8 to TRBJ2-7; tentatively, D is TRBD1 (6 bases). Germline CDR1 SGHVS, CDR2 FQNEAQ. The CDR3 has 16 residues. V gave up 4 bases and J gave up 7 bases, with 23 bases separating them. The DNA of the CDR3 is TGTGCCAGCAGCTCCGAGGGACAAAACATAAGGGGGGAGCAGTACTTC. This sequence encodes CASSSEGQNIRGEQYF.

This rearrangement joins TRBV5-6 to TRBJ2-7; TRBD1 matches at 9 bases. Germline CDR1 is SGHDT and CDR2 is YYEEEE. J gave up 4 bases and V 5 bases, and 13 bases lay outside the gene matches. CDR3 length: 16 amino acids. The CDR3 DNA follows: TGTGCCAGCAGTACCGGGACAGGGATTTTGTCGTACGAGCAGTACTTC. Translated, it gives CASSTGTGILSYEQYF.

This clone is a singleton in its sample. V usage is TRBV29-1 and J usage is TRBJ2-1, with TRBD1 identical over 8 bases. This CDR3 spans 15 amino acids. Trimming took 3 bases from V and 2 from J; bases not matched to a gene: 6. Germline V CDR1 and CDR2: SQVTM, ANQGSEA. CDR3 protein: CSVDPTGATYNEQFF. The CDR3 DNA is TGCAGCGTTGACCCGACAGGGGCCACCTACAATGAGCAGTTCTTC.

The chain links TRBV7-2 to TRBJ1-5; perhaps TRBD1 as D (6 bases). The CDR3 consists of 17 residues. The V end was cut by 2 bases, the J end by 2 bases, with 16 bases between. From germline, CDR1 is SGHTA and CDR2 FQGNSA. In DNA form, the CDR3 reads TGTGCCAGCAGCTTACGCGGGGGCCCCCTGGGCAATCAGCCCCAGCATTTT. Amino acids: CASSLRGGPLGNQPQHF. Full variable domain (outside the CDR3, taken from reference TRBV7-2 and TRBJ1-5): GAGVSQSPSNKVTEKGKDVELRCDPISGHTALYWYRQSLGQGLEFLIYFQGNSAPDKSGLPSDRFSAERTGGSVSTLTIQRTQQEDSAVYLCASSLRGGPLGNQPQHFGDGTRLSIL.

This chain connects TRBV6-5 to TRBJ2-1; 12 positions agree with TRBD2. Germline V gene data show CDR1 as MNHEY and CDR2 as SVGAGI. This CDR3 comprises 15 residues. The V segment lost 5 bases and the J segment 4 bases; nucleotides outside the gene matches: 3. The CDR3 loop is CASSQGLAGYNEQFF. The CDR3 DNA reads TGTGCCAGCAGTCAAGGACTAGCGGGGTACAATGAGCAGTTCTTC.

This chain uses TRBV10-3 with TRBJ1-2; 7 positions match TRBD1. Germline V gene sequence: CDR1 ENHRY, CDR2 SYGVKD. J was trimmed by 4 bases and V by 7 bases; bases with no gene match: 9. The CDR3 is made up of 14 amino acids. The CDR3 coding sequence is TGTGCCATCACCGAGGACAGGACTTTCTATGGCTACACCTTC. Translating it yields CAITEDRTFYGYTF.

J is TRBJ1-2 and V is TRBV6-1, with 10 bases lining up with TRBD1. Trimming at V came to 5 bases and at J to 5 bases, leaving 8 bases not matched to a gene. The CDR3 contains 15 residues. Germline CDR1 is MNHNS and CDR2 is SASEGT. CDR3 DNA sequence: TGTGCCAGCAGTAATCGGGACAGGGGTAATTATGGCTACACCTTC. Its protein product is CASSNRDRGNYGYTF.

The genes are TRBV5-1 and TRBJ2-3; 7 bases match TRBD1. CDR1 and CDR2 from the germline V gene are SGHRS and YFSETQ. J lost 0 bases, V lost 0 bases, and 7 bases had no gene match. The CDR3 loop spans 17 amino acids. The CDR3 sequence: CASSLEGTALSTDTQYF. DNA of the CDR3: TGCGCCAGCAGCTTGGAGGGGACAGCGCTGAGCACAGATACGCAGTATTTT.

The CDR3 nucleotides read TGTGCCAGCAGTTACCGAGGGTCTGGCTACGAGCAGTACTTC. Its translation: CASSYRGSGYEQYF. The chain couples TRBV6-5 to TRBJ2-7; possibly TRBD2 for D (5 bases). Per germline, CDR1 MNHEY and CDR2 SVGAGI. The V gene lost 2 bases and the J gene lost 3 bases, with 11 bases spanning the gap. There are 14 residues in the CDR3.

J is TRBJ2-3 and V is TRBV6-5; a weak D match, TRBD2 (5 bases). V shed 0 bases and J shed 5 bases, with 12 bases lying between them. Germline CDR1 and CDR2: MNHEY and SVGAGI. The CDR3 runs to 15 residues. The CDR3 coding sequence is TGTGCCAGCAGTTACTCGGCCCCAGGAGGAGATACGCAGTATTTT. This encodes CASSYSAPGGDTQYF.

CDR3 in DNA: TGTGCCTGGTTAGGCGGGGTCACAGATACGCAGTATTTT. Amino acids: CAWLGGVTDTQYF. The chain employs TRBV30 and TRBJ2-3, with D possibly TRBD2 on 6 matching bases. Germline V lookup: CDR1 GTSNPN, CDR2 SVGIG (reference sequence). The CDR3 extends over 13 amino acids. V lost 5 bases to trimming and J lost 2 bases, with 11 bases between them.

The chain recombines TRBV6-1 with TRBJ1-1, with D possibly TRBD1 on 5 matching bases. Germline V CDR1 and CDR2: MNHNS, SASEGT. V was clipped by 8 bases and J by 1 base, with 8 bases between them. The CDR3 consists of 12 residues. The CDR3 DNA reads TGTGCCAGCCGAAGGGGGAACACTGAAGCTTTCTTT. Encoded protein: CASRRGNTEAFF.

The chain uses TRBV9 and TRBJ1-2; 9 bases are shared with TRBD1. This CDR3 has 17 amino acids. Per germline, CDR1 SGDLS and CDR2 YYNGEE. V lost 5 bases to trimming and J lost 4 bases; unmatched junction nucleotides: 15. The CDR3, as DNA: TGTGCCAGCAGTGACCAGCCCGGGACAGGGACCAGCTATGGCTACACCTTC. Amino acid sequence: CASSDQPGTGTSYGYTF.

This chain joins TRBV19 and TRBJ2-7; 11 nucleotides agree with TRBD1. J was trimmed by 9 bases and V by 5 bases; bases with no gene match: 12. Germline CDR1 is LNHDA and CDR2 is SQIVND (reference sequence). CDR3 size: 15 residues. The CDR3 DNA is TGTGCCAGTAGTTCCTTTGGGACAGGGGGTGTCGTGCAGTACTTC. This encodes CASSSFGTGGVVQYF.